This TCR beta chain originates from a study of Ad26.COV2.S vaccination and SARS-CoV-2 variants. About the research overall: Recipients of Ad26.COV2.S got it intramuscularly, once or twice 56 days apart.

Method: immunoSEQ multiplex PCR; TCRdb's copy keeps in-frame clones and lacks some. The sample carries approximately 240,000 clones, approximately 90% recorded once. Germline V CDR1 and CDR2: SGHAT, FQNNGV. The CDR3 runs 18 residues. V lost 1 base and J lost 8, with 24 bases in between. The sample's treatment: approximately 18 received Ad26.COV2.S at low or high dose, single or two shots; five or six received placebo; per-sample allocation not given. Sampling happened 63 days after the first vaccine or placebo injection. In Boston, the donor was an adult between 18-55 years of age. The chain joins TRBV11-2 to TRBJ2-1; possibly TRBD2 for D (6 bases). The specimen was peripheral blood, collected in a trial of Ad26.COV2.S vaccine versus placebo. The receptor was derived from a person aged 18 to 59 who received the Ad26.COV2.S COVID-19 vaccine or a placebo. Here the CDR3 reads CASSLGLVGGRGLHEQFF. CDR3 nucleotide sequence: TGTGCCAGCAGCTTAGGACTAGTCGGCGGTAGAGGTCTGCATGAGCAGTTCTTC.